Below are 20 T cell receptor beta chains sequenced from a single sample in a study of CD39 and CD103 CD8 tumor-infiltrating T cells. Clones were sequenced by immunoSEQ multiplex PCR, and TCRdb holds only the in-frame ones, with some missing. The data show 3,000 to 4,000 clones, about 60% seen once. The sequenced material came from CD39- CD103- CD8+ T cells sorted from the tumor. The subset was: CD103-CD39- double-negative CD45RA- CD8 T cells. These receptor sequences come from a human donor with head and neck squamous cell carcinoma.

This chain joins TRBV2 and TRBJ2-1; D might be TRBD2 (6 bases). This CDR3 region has 15 residues. V lost 3 bases and J lost 0, with 9 bases in between. Germline V gene sequence: CDR1 SNHLY, CDR2 FYNNEI. The CDR3 sequence is CASSDRGSSYNEQFF. For the CDR3, the DNA is TGTGCCAGCAGTGATCGGGGGAGCTCCTACAATGAGCAGTTCTTC.

The chain carries TRBV7-9 and TRBJ1-6; D is unresolved. The CDR3 runs to 17 residues. The V end was cut by 1 base, the J end by 7 bases, with 17 bases between. CDR1 SEHNR and CDR2 FQNEAQ come from the germline V gene (reference sequence). CDR3 amino acids: CASSLVGSQILNSPLHF. The CDR3 DNA reads as TGTGCCAGCAGCTTAGTCGGCAGCCAAATTTTAAATTCACCCCTCCACTTT.

Only one count was recorded for this clone. V usage is TRBV10-3 and J usage is TRBJ1-6; a weak D match, TRBD1 (6 bases). V shed 3 bases and J shed 1 base, with 13 bases lying between them. From germline, CDR1 is ENHRY and CDR2 SYGVKD. The CDR3 runs to 17 residues. The CDR3 nucleotides are TGTGCCATCAGTGAAAACAGGGTCCGGTCCTATAATTCACCCCTCCACTTT. Protein: CAISENRVRSYNSPLHF.

This clone has only a few counts. J is TRBJ2-1 and V is TRBV7-9, with TRBD1 identical over 11 bases. J gave up 4 bases and V 3 bases, and 5 bases lay outside the gene matches. The length of the CDR3 is 16 residues. In germline, CDR1 is SEHNR, CDR2 FQNEAQ (reference sequence). The CDR3 bases are TGTGCCAGCAGCTTTGACGGGACAGGGGGTTACAATGAGCAGTTCTTC. This sequence encodes CASSFDGTGGYNEQFF.

This clone has just a few counts. This chain connects TRBV5-1 to TRBJ2-3; weak D call: TRBD1 (5 bases). V lost 0 bases to trimming and J lost 2 bases, with 10 bases between them. Germline loops: CDR1 SGHRS, CDR2 YFSETQ. The CDR3 contains 15 residues. The CDR3 DNA is TGCGCCAGCAGCTTGGTCCAGGGATACACAGATACGCAGTATTTT. It specifies CASSLVQGYTDTQYF.

This sequence joins TRBV7-2 and TRBJ2-1; TRBD2 aligns across 12 bases. The CDR3 loop spans 18 amino acids. Per the germline V gene, CDR1 is SGHTA and CDR2 is FQGNSA. Trimming at V came to 1 base and at J to 4 bases, leaving 8 bases not matched to a gene. The CDR3 nucleotides are TGTGCCAGCAGCTTAGTACCTAGCGGGGGGGCACGGTACAATGAGCAGTTCTTC. Its translation: CASSLVPSGGARYNEQFF.

This chain joins TRBV30 and TRBJ2-7; D perhaps matches TRBD1 (6 bases). Trimming removed 0 bases from V and 3 bases from J, with 12 bases in between. CDR3 length: 14 amino acids. Germline values: CDR1 GTSNPN, CDR2 SVGIG (reference sequence). The DNA of the CDR3 is TGTGCCTGGAGTGTAGTACAGGGCTACTACGAGCAGTACTTC. This codes for CAWSVVQGYYEQYF.

This clone has a handful of counts. V usage is TRBV2 and J usage is TRBJ2-7, with 7 bases aligning to TRBD1. Per the germline V gene, CDR1 is SNHLY and CDR2 is FYNNEI. Trimming took 3 bases from V and 4 from J; bases not matched to a gene: 6. The CDR3 covers 14 residues. The CDR3 DNA sequence: TGTGCCAGCAGTGAGTTTGCAGGGGGTTACGAGCAGTACTTC. The encoded protein is CASSEFAGGYEQYF.

The genes are TRBV6-7 and TRBJ1-2, with 7 nucleotides matching TRBD1. TRBV6-7 falls under the ORF class, with uncertain function. V lost 7 bases to trimming and J lost 6 bases; unmatched junction nucleotides: 5. The CDR3 extends over 12 amino acids. The CDR3, as DNA: TGTGCCAGCACCCCAGGGGGTCATGGCTACACCTTC. It yields the protein CASTPGGHGYTF.

The V call is TRBV14, the J call TRBJ2-1, with D perhaps TRBD2 (6 bases). Per germline, CDR1 SGHDN and CDR2 FVKESK. The CDR3 is 16 amino acids. Trimming removed 4 bases from V and 6 bases from J, with 19 bases in between. DNA for the CDR3: TGTGCCAGCAGCCCCCTGGGGCGGGGCTTCTTCAATGAGCAGTTCTTC. Protein sequence: CASSPLGRGFFNEQFF. The full variable domain, completed using reference TRBV14 and TRBJ2-1, is EAGVTQFPSHSVIEKGQTVTLRCDPISGHDNLYWYRRVMGKEIKFLLHFVKESKQDESGMPNNRFLAERTGGTYSTLKVQPAELEDSGVYFCASSPLGRGFFNEQFFGPGTRLTVL.

The rearrangement uses TRBV6-5 and TRBJ1-6, with TRBD1 matching over 9 bases. The V gene's germline CDR1 is MNHEY and CDR2 SVGAGI. The CDR3 contains 14 residues. The V and J ends lost 7 bases and 10 bases, in that order; junction bases with no gene match: 8. The CDR3 spells CASTWTGAQSPLHF. The DNA of the CDR3 is TGTGCCAGCACATGGACAGGGGCACAATCACCCCTCCACTTT.

The chain's CDR3 is CASSLQGAFYEQYF. DNA for the CDR3: TGTGCCAGCAGTTTGCAGGGGGCATTCTACGAGCAGTACTTC. V and J are TRBV27 and TRBJ2-7; 8 nucleotides match TRBD1. Germline assignment: CDR1 MNHEY and CDR2 SMNVEV (reference sequence). The CDR3 runs to 14 residues. Losses at the gene ends were 3 bases for V and 3 bases for J; bases not matched to a gene: 4.

V is TRBV7-9 and J is TRBJ1-2; D might be TRBD1 (6 bases). This CDR3 region has 13 residues. Germline CDR1 and CDR2: SEHNR and FQNEAQ (reference sequence). Trimming removed 1 base at V and 6 bases at J, with 9 bases between. The CDR3 here is CASSLGYRDGYTF. The CDR3 nucleotides read TGTGCCAGCAGCTTAGGCTACAGGGATGGCTACACCTTC.

The chain couples TRBV7-9 to TRBJ2-7; the match to TRBD1 covers 12 bases. Germline V gene data show CDR1 as SEHNR and CDR2 as FQNEAQ (reference sequence). The V and J ends lost 5 bases and 6 bases, in that order; junction bases with no gene match: 17. The CDR3 runs to 18 residues. The CDR3 loop is CASSREGRTGQGAREQYF. CDR3 DNA sequence: TGTGCCAGCAGCAGAGAGGGCCGTACGGGACAGGGGGCGCGCGAGCAGTACTTC.

The V gene is TRBV27, the J gene TRBJ2-7; TRBD2 agrees at 8 bases. Germline lookup yields CDR1 MNHEY and CDR2 SMNVEV (reference sequence). The CDR3 loop spans 16 amino acids. The junction had 10 bases not matched to a gene; V was cut back by 4 bases and J by 2 bases. Here the CDR3 reads CASSSGPGLGPYEQYF. CDR3 sequence (DNA): TGTGCCAGCAGTTCAGGACCGGGACTAGGACCCTACGAGCAGTACTTC.

This clone was observed a handful of times. The rearrangement uses TRBV27 and TRBJ1-5; D is unclear. Per germline, CDR1 MNHEY and CDR2 SMNVEV (reference sequence). Trimming left V 2 bases short and J 10 bases short, with 12 bases between. This CDR3 is 13 amino acids long. CDR3 bases: TGTGCCAGCAGTTTAAGCGCAGGCCTTCCCCAGCATTTT. Its protein product is CASSLSAGLPQHF.

The CDR3 loop reads CASSLVGTGVSYEQYF. DNA for the CDR3: TGTGCCAGCAGCTTGGTGGGGACAGGGGTATCCTACGAGCAGTACTTC. The chain employs TRBV7-9 and TRBJ2-7; 10 bases fit TRBD1. The CDR3 has 16 amino acids. Germline-derived CDR1 and CDR2 are SEHNR and FQNEAQ (reference sequence). Trimming took 3 bases from V and 1 from J; bases not matched to a gene: 6.

This clone occurred once. The junction shows a germline mismatch at one end, possibly a read error. The DNA for the CDR3 is TGTGCCAGCAGCTTGGCGGCAGGGGCTGGCGGCTACATCTTC. Translated, it gives CASSLAAGAGGYIF. The chain employs TRBV5-4 and TRBJ1-2, with D possibly being TRBD1 (6 bases). This CDR3 is 14 amino acids long. Germline values: CDR1 SGHNT, CDR2 YYREEE (reference sequence).

This clone appeared a few times. The gene calls are TRBV10-3 and TRBJ2-7; TRBD1 agrees at 11 bases. This CDR3 is built from 14 residues. V trimming: 3 bases; J trimming: 5 bases; junction bases outside the gene matches: 3. Germline assignment: CDR1 ENHRY and CDR2 SYGVKD. Here the CDR3 DNA reads TGTGCCATCAGTGATGGGACAGGGGGTAACGAGCAGTACTTC. Protein sequence: CAISDGTGGNEQYF.

V gene TRBV4-1 combines with J gene TRBJ1-1; D unclear. V was cut by 0 bases and J by 11 bases, with 10 bases left in between. From germline, CDR1 is MGHRA and CDR2 YSYEKL. There are 12 residues in the CDR3. The CDR3 coding sequence is TGCGCCAGCAGCCAAGAGTTAGGGCCGGCTTTCTTT. Protein: CASSQELGPAFF.